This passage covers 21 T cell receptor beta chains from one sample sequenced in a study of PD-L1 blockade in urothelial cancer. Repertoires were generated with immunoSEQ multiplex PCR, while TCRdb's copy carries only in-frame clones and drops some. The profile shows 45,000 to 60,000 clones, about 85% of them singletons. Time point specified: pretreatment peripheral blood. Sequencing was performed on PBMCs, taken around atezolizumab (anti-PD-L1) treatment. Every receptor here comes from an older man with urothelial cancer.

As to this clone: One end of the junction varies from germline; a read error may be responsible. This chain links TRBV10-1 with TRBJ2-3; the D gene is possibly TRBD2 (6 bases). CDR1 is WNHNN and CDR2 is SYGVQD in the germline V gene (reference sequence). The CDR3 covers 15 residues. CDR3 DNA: TGTGCCAGCAGTGAGCATGGGGGAGGCTCACCATACGCGTATTTT. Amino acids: CASSEHGGGSPYAYF.

CDR3: CASSPPALQTHYEQYF. DNA of the CDR3: TGTGCCAGCAGTCCACCCGCATTACAGACCCACTACGAGCAGTACTTC. The chain couples TRBV2 to TRBJ2-7; D is unresolved. The CDR3 contains 16 residues. CDR1 and CDR2 from the germline V gene are SNHLY and FYNNEI. V lost 5 bases and J 3 bases, leaving 20 bases between the germline ends.

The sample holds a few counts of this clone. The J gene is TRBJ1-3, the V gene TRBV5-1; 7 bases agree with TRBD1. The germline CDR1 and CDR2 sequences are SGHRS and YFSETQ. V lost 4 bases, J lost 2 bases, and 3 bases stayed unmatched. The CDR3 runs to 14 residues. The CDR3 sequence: CASSTTGAGNTIYF. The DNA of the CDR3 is TGCGCCAGCAGCACAACAGGGGCTGGAAACACCATATATTTT. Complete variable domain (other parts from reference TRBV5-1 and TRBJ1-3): KAGVTQTPRYLIKTRGQQVTLSCSPISGHRSVSWYQQTPGQGLQFLFEYFSETQRNKGNFPGRFSGRQFSNSRSEMNVSTLELGDSALYLCASSTTGAGNTIYFGEGSWLTVV.

CDR3 amino acids: CASSPGLAGSYEQYF. The CDR3 coding sequence is TGTGCCAGCAGCCCTGGACTAGCGGGATCCTACGAGCAGTACTTC. The gene calls are TRBV7-3 and TRBJ2-7; the match to TRBD2 covers 12 bases. Germline CDR1 is SGHTA and CDR2 is FQGTGA. V lost 5 bases and J lost 1; bases outside the gene matches: 3. This CDR3 contains 15 residues.

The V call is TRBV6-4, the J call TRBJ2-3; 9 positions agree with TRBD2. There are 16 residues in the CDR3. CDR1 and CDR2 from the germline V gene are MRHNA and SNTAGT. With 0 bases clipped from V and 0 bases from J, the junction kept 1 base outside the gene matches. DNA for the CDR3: TGTGCCAGCAGTGACTCGACTAGCGGAAGCACAGATACGCAGTATTTT. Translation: CASSDSTSGSTDTQYF.

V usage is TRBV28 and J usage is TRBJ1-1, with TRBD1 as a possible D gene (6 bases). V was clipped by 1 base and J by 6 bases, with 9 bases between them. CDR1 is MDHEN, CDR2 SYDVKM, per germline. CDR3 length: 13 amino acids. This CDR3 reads CASSLLGAPEAFF. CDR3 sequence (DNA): TGTGCCAGCAGTTTATTGGGGGCGCCTGAAGCTTTCTTT.

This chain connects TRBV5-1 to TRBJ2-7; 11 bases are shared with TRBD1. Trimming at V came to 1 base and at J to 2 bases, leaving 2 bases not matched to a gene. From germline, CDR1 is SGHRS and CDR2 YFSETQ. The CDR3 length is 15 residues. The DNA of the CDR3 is TGCGCCAGCAGCTTGCCGGGACAGGGGGCCTACGAGCAGTACTTC. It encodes CASSLPGQGAYEQYF. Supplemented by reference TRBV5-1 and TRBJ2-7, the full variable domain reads KAGVTQTPRYLIKTRGQQVTLSCSPISGHRSVSWYQQTPGQGLQFLFEYFSETQRNKGNFPGRFSGRQFSNSRSEMNVSTLELGDSALYLCASSLPGQGAYEQYFGPGTRLTVT.

This CDR3 is CASSGGLAGGEQYF. DNA for the CDR3: TGTGCCAGCAGCGGTGGACTAGCGGGAGGAGAGCAGTACTTC. The chain combines TRBV9 with TRBJ2-7; 14 nucleotides agree with TRBD2. The CDR3 sequence is 14 residues long. Trimming took 3 bases from V and 7 from J; bases not matched to a gene: 3. CDR1 and CDR2 (germline): SGDLS, YYNGEE.

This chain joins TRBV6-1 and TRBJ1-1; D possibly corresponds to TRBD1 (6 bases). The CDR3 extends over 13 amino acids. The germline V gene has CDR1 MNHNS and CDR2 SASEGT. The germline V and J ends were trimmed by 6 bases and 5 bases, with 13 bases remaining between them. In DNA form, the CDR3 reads TGTGCCAGCAGACAGGGAGTTGCGACTGAAGCTTTCTTT. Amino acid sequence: CASRQGVATEAFF.

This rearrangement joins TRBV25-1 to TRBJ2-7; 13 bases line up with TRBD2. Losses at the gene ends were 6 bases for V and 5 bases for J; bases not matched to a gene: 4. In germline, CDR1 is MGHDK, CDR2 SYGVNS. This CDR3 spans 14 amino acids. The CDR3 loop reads CASSLLAGGNEQYF. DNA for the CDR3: TGTGCCAGCAGCTTACTAGCGGGAGGGAACGAGCAGTACTTC.

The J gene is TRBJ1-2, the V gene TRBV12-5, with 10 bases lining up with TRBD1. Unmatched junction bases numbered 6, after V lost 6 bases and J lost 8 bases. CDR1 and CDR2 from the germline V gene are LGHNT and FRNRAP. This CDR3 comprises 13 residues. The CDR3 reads CASGQGQGEGYTF. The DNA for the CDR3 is TGTGCTAGTGGCCAAGGACAGGGGGAAGGCTACACCTTC.

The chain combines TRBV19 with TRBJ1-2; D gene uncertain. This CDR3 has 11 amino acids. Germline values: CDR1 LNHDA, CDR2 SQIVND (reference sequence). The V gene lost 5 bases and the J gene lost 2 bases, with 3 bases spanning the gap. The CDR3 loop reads CASSRNYGYTF. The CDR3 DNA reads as TGTGCCAGTAGTCGGAACTATGGCTACACCTTC.

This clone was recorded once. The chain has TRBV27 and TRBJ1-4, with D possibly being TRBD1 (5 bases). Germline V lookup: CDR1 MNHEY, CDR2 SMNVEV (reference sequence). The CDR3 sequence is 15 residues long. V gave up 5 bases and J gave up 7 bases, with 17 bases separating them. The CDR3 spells CASSPHLAGGEKLFF. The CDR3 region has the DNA TGTGCCAGCAGTCCCCACCTAGCGGGGGGTGAAAAACTGTTTTTT.

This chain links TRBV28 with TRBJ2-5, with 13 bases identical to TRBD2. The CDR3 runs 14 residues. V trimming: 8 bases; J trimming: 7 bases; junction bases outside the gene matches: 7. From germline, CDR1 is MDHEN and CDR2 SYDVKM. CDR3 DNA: TGTGCCAGCTCCGGACTAGCGGGAGTAGGGACCCAGTACTTC. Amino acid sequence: CASSGLAGVGTQYF. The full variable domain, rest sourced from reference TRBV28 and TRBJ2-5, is DVKVTQSSRYLVKRTGEKVFLECVQDMDHENMFWYRQDPGLGLRLIYFSYDVKMKEKGDIPEGYSVSREKKERFSLILESASTNQTSMYLCASSGLAGVGTQYFGPGTRLLVL.

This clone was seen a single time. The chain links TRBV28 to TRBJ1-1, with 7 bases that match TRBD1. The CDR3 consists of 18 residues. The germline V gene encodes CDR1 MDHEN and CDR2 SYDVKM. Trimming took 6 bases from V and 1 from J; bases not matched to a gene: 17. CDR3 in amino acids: CASRPPEQGVLGNTEAFF. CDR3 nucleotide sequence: TGTGCCAGCAGACCCCCAGAGCAGGGGGTGTTAGGGAACACTGAAGCTTTCTTT. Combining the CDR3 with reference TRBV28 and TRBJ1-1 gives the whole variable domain DVKVTQSSRYLVKRTGEKVFLECVQDMDHENMFWYRQDPGLGLRLIYFSYDVKMKEKGDIPEGYSVSREKKERFSLILESASTNQTSMYLCASRPPEQGVLGNTEAFFGQGTRLTVV.

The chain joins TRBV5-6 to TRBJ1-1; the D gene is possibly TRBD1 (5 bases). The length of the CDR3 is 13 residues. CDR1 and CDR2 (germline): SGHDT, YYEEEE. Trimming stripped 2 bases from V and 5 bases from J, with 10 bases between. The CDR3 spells CASSLTGGTEAFF. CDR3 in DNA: TGTGCCAGCAGCTTAACAGGTGGGACTGAAGCTTTCTTT. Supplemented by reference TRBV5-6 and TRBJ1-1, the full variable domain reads DAGVTQSPTHLIKTRGQQVTLRCSPKSGHDTVSWYQQALGQGPQFIFQYYEEEERQRGNFPDRFSGHQFPNYSSELNVNALLLGDSALYLCASSLTGGTEAFFGQGTRLTVV.

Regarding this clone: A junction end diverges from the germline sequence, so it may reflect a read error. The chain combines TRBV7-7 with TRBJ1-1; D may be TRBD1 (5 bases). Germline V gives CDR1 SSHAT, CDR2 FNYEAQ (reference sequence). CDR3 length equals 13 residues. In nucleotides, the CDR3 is TGTGCTAGCAGCCGAGACCAGGGAGGAGAGGCTTTCTTT. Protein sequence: CASSRDQGGEAFF. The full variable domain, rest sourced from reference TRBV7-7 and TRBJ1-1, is GAGVSQSPRYKVTKRGQDVTLRCDPISSHATLYWYQQALGQGPEFLTYFNYEAQPDKSGLPSDRFSAERPEGSISTLTIQRTEQRDSAMYRCASSRDQGGEAFFGQGTRLTVV.

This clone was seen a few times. The CDR3 region is CASSLQGGDQPQHF. Here the CDR3 DNA reads TGCGCCAGCAGCTTGCAGGGAGGTGATCAGCCCCAGCATTTT. This chain links TRBV5-1 with TRBJ1-5; D might be TRBD1 (5 bases). The CDR3 is made up of 14 amino acids. CDR1 is SGHRS, CDR2 YFSETQ, per germline. Between the trimmed V and J ends, which lost 1 base and 5 bases, there was a span of 10 bases.

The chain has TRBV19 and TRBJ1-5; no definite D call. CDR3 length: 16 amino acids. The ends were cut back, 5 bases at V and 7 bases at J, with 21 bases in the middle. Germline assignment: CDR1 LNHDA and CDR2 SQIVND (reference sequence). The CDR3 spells CASSLQHLQERQPQHF. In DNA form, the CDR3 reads TGTGCCAGTAGTCTACAACACCTTCAGGAACGGCAGCCCCAGCATTTT.

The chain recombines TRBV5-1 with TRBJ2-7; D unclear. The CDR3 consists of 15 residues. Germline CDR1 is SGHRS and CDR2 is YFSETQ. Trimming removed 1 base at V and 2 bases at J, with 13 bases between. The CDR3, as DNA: TGCGCCAGCAGCTTGATGTGGCAGAAAGCCTACGAGCAGTACTTC. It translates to CASSLMWQKAYEQYF.

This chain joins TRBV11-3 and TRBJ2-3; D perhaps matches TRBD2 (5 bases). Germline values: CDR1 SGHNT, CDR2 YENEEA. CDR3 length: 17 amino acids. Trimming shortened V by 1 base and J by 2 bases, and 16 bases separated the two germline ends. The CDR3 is CASSLGQLVENTDTQYF. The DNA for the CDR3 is TGTGCCAGCAGCTTAGGACAACTAGTCGAGAACACAGATACGCAGTATTTT.